The 27 T cell receptor beta chains below come from one sample, sequenced in a study of T cell changes during pregnancy in multiple sclerosis. Profiling relied on immunoSEQ multiplex PCR, and the TCRdb table lists in-frame clones only, not all of them. The repertoire consists of more than 50,000 clones, with around nine tenths occurring once and the leading ten covering 3.3%. This material consisted of peripheral blood, taken in the first trimester of pregnancy. The receptors originated from a female donor in good health, enrolled as a control in a pregnancy study.

The CDR3 bases are TGTGCCAGCAGCTCCAACTTAGTAGCGTCTCGCACAGATACGCAGTATTTT. It yields the protein CASSSNLVASRTDTQYF. The rearrangement joins TRBV7-2 to TRBJ2-3; maybe TRBD2 (5 bases). This CDR3 is built from 17 residues. Germline V CDR1 and CDR2: SGHTA, FQGNSA. Trimming took 4 bases from V and 1 from J, leaving 18 bases between them.

This chain uses TRBV5-1 with TRBJ2-7; 9 bases match TRBD2. The CDR3 sequence is 18 residues long. The ends lost 1 base at V and 2 bases at J; junction bases unmatched: 13. Germline values: CDR1 SGHRS, CDR2 YFSETQ. CDR3 region: CASSLYPADSGGTYEQYF. DNA for the CDR3: TGCGCCAGCAGCTTGTATCCGGCTGATAGCGGGGGAACCTACGAGCAGTACTTC.

V gene TRBV2 combines with J gene TRBJ1-1; 7 bases agree with TRBD1. Germline lookup yields CDR1 SNHLY and CDR2 FYNNEI. The CDR3 is 13 residues long. Germline trimming cut 5 bases from V and 5 bases from J; bases unmatched to any gene: 5. The CDR3 sequence: CASSQTGRTEAFF. CDR3 in DNA: TGTGCCAGCAGTCAGACAGGGCGAACTGAAGCTTTCTTT.

The chain combines TRBV5-1 with TRBJ1-5; D possibly corresponds to TRBD1 (5 bases). The CDR3 has 16 residues. In germline, CDR1 is SGHRS, CDR2 YFSETQ. The germline V and J ends were trimmed by 1 base and 2 bases, with 13 bases remaining between them. The CDR3 protein is CASSLRPGGGNQPQHF. The CDR3 coding sequence is TGCGCCAGCAGCTTGCGCCCAGGAGGGGGCAATCAGCCCCAGCATTTT.

The chain recombines TRBV10-3 with TRBJ1-1; 10 bases are a match to TRBD1. Unmatched junction bases numbered 3, after V lost 2 bases and J lost 3 bases. The CDR3 sequence is 15 residues long. Germline assignment: CDR1 ENHRY and CDR2 SYGVKD. The CDR3 is CAISEPGQGDTEAFF. In nucleotides, the CDR3 is TGTGCCATCAGTGAGCCTGGACAGGGGGACACTGAAGCTTTCTTT.

The chain recombines TRBV7-6 with TRBJ2-3; no reliable D call. The CDR3 spans 13 residues. With 6 bases removed from V and 0 bases from J, the gap between germline ends came to 7 bases. Germline V lookup: CDR1 SGHVS, CDR2 FNYEAQ. The CDR3 sequence: CASSSLSTDTQYF. The CDR3 nucleotides are TGTGCCAGCAGTTCCCTTAGCACAGATACGCAGTATTTT.

The chain links TRBV2 to TRBJ2-1; perhaps TRBD2 as D (5 bases). Germline assignment: CDR1 SNHLY and CDR2 FYNNEI. The CDR3 spans 14 residues. Trimming took off 4 bases at V and 8 bases at J, with 15 bases between the two ends. The CDR3 DNA reads TGTGCCAGCAGTGGGACTCAGACGAGGGATGAGCAGTTCTTC. It yields the protein CASSGTQTRDEQFF. Variable domain in full (rest from reference TRBV2 and TRBJ2-1): EPEVTQTPSHQVTQMGQEVILRCVPISNHLYFYWYRQILGQKVEFLVSFYNNEISEKSEIFDDQFSVERPDGSNFTLKIRSTKLEDSAMYFCASSGTQTRDEQFFGPGTRLTVL.

The chain joins TRBV7-9 to TRBJ1-1, with D hard to call. Trimming left V 2 bases short and J 0 bases short, with 7 bases between. The CDR3 has 14 amino acids. Germline V CDR1 and CDR2: SEHNR, FQNEAQ (reference sequence). The CDR3 protein is CASSLKALNTEAFF. The CDR3 nucleotides are TGTGCCAGCAGCTTAAAAGCTCTGAACACTGAAGCTTTCTTT.

The rearrangement uses TRBV5-1 and TRBJ1-5; TRBD1 is a possible D gene (5 bases). The CDR3 totals 14 residues. Germline V gene lookup returns CDR1 SGHRS and CDR2 YFSETQ. The ends were cut back, 3 bases at V and 6 bases at J, with 13 bases in the middle. Here the CDR3 reads CASSSGIQGQPQHF. In DNA form, the CDR3 reads TGCGCCAGCAGCTCAGGGATTCAGGGTCAGCCCCAGCATTTT.

V usage is TRBV11-2 and J usage is TRBJ1-2; D is unclear. This CDR3 contains 17 residues. Germline loops: CDR1 SGHAT, CDR2 FQNNGV. V lost 0 bases and J lost 7, with 21 bases in between. Here the CDR3 DNA reads TGTGCCAGCAGCTTAGATTTGGGCCTTTCAATGGGTAGTGGCTACACCTTC. This codes for CASSLDLGLSMGSGYTF.

This clone was recorded only once. The J gene is TRBJ1-2, the V gene TRBV6-5; the D is unclear. V shed 0 bases and J shed 3 bases, with 11 bases lying between them. In germline, CDR1 is MNHEY, CDR2 SVGAGI. The CDR3 extends over 15 amino acids. The chain's CDR3 is CASSYSVQVYYGYTF. The DNA for the CDR3 is TGTGCCAGCAGTTACTCGGTCCAGGTCTACTATGGCTACACCTTC.

This clone was recorded a few times. The chain combines TRBV5-6 with TRBJ1-1, with unresolved D. V lost 1 base and J 1 base, leaving 11 bases between the germline ends. The length of the CDR3 is 15 residues. CDR1 and CDR2 (germline): SGHDT, YYEEEE. For the CDR3, the DNA is TGTGCCAGCAGCTTGCAAAGCCGTCAGAACACTGAAGCTTTCTTT. Translating it yields CASSLQSRQNTEAFF.

The chain joins TRBV11-3 to TRBJ2-1; TRBD2 agrees at 16 bases. J was trimmed by 9 bases and V by 4 bases; bases with no gene match: 9. Germline values: CDR1 SGHNT, CDR2 YENEEA. The CDR3 runs to 17 residues. Here the CDR3 reads CASSSAGTSGGAGEQFF. The CDR3 region has the DNA TGTGCCAGCAGCTCCGCCGGGACTAGCGGGGGGGCCGGTGAGCAGTTCTTC.

This clone occurred a few times. This rearrangement joins TRBV7-3 to TRBJ1-1, with a possible D match to TRBD1 (5 bases). The germline V gene has CDR1 SGHTA and CDR2 FQGTGA. Trimming took off 4 bases at V and 2 bases at J, with 11 bases between the two ends. The CDR3 totals 14 residues. CDR3 DNA sequence: TGTGCCAGCAGCTCGCTCGGGGGAAACACTGAAGCTTTCTTT. It is translated as CASSSLGGNTEAFF.

The chain is built from TRBV7-9 and TRBJ2-1; 9 nucleotides line up with TRBD2. With 0 bases clipped from V and 7 bases from J, the junction kept 7 bases outside the gene matches. The germline V gene has CDR1 SEHNR and CDR2 FQNEAQ (reference sequence). The CDR3 has 16 residues. The CDR3 reads CASSLAFSGRNNEQFF. The CDR3 DNA reads TGTGCCAGCAGCTTAGCGTTTAGCGGGAGAAATAATGAGCAGTTCTTC.

The rearrangement links TRBV15 to TRBJ2-3, with 11 bases matching TRBD2. V dropped 3 bases and J dropped 4; count of bases not matched to a gene: 6. The CDR3 has 16 residues. Germline lookup yields CDR1 LNHNV and CDR2 YYDKDF (reference sequence). Here the CDR3 reads CATSSLAGGEADTQYF. CDR3 nucleotides: TGTGCCACCAGCAGTCTAGCGGGAGGTGAGGCAGATACGCAGTATTTT.

This clone was picked up a small number of times. Here the CDR3 DNA reads TGTGCCAGCAGTAGACAGGGACGGTTCACTGAAGCTTTCTTT. Translated, it gives CASSRQGRFTEAFF. The chain is built from TRBV2 and TRBJ1-1, with 7 bases that match TRBD1. CDR1 and CDR2 from the germline V gene are SNHLY and FYNNEI. J gave up 4 bases and V 5 bases, and 7 bases lay outside the gene matches. This CDR3 has 14 amino acids.

This rearrangement joins TRBV11-1 to TRBJ2-5; 8 bases align to TRBD2. The trim removed 5 bases at V and 1 base at J, leaving 9 bases unmatched. Germline loops: CDR1 SGHAT, CDR2 FQDESV (reference sequence). This CDR3 region has 16 residues. The chain's CDR3 is CASSRRAGVTQETQYF. CDR3 sequence (DNA): TGTGCCAGCAGCCGTAGAGCGGGGGTGACCCAAGAGACCCAGTACTTC.

The chain uses TRBV7-8 and TRBJ1-3, with 8 bases matching TRBD1. Per germline, CDR1 SGHVS and CDR2 FQNEAQ. The CDR3 covers 17 residues. J was trimmed by 0 bases and V by 5 bases; bases with no gene match: 9. For the CDR3, the DNA is TGTGCCAGCAGCCAAGGGGACAGGCAATTCTCTGGAAACACCATATATTTT. The encoded protein is CASSQGDRQFSGNTIYF. Supplemented by reference TRBV7-8 and TRBJ1-3, the full variable domain reads GAGVSQSPRYKVAKRGQDVALRCDPISGHVSLFWYQQALGQGPEFLTYFQNEAQLDKSGLPSDRFFAERPEGSVSTLKIQRTQQEDSAVYLCASSQGDRQFSGNTIYFGEGSWLTVV.

The rearrangement uses TRBV7-9 and TRBJ2-3; D gene uncertain. This CDR3 is built from 13 residues. CDR1 and CDR2 (germline): SEHNR, FQNEAQ (reference sequence). Trimming shortened V by 3 bases and J by 2 bases, and 6 bases separated the two germline ends. Here the CDR3 reads CASSLSVTDTQYF. In DNA, the CDR3 is TGTGCCAGCAGCTTGTCCGTCACAGATACGCAGTATTTT.

The V and J genes are TRBV19 and TRBJ2-5, with 10 bases lining up with TRBD2. The trim removed 3 bases at V and 5 bases at J, leaving 6 bases unmatched. This CDR3 comprises 15 residues. Germline CDR1 reads LNHDA; CDR2 reads SQIVND (reference sequence). The CDR3 nucleotides are TGTGCCAGTAGTATGAAGACAGCGGGAGGGGAGACCCAGTACTTC. It is translated as CASSMKTAGGETQYF.

This clone is a singleton in its sample. V and J are TRBV19 and TRBJ2-7, with D possibly being TRBD2 (5 bases). The CDR3 totals 14 residues. The ends were cut back, 3 bases at V and 3 bases at J, with 12 bases in the middle. The germline CDR1 and CDR2 sequences are LNHDA and SQIVND (reference sequence). The CDR3 coding sequence is TGTGCCAGTAGTATGAGTAGCGTGGACTACGAGCAGTACTTC. It codes for CASSMSSVDYEQYF.

The chain uses TRBV6-5 and TRBJ1-1; perhaps TRBD1 as D (5 bases). The CDR3 contains 15 residues. Germline loops: CDR1 MNHEY, CDR2 SVGAGI. The V end was cut by 5 bases, the J end by 1 base, with 14 bases between. In nucleotides, the CDR3 is TGTGCCAGCAGTCCATCCAGGGTACGGAACACTGAAGCTTTCTTT. It codes for CASSPSRVRNTEAFF.

The chain recombines TRBV7-8 with TRBJ1-5; D ambiguous. The CDR3 is 13 residues long. Per the germline V gene, CDR1 is SGHVS and CDR2 is FQNEAQ. V shed 7 bases and J shed 5 bases, with 12 bases lying between them. The CDR3 here is CASTVAPDQPQHF. The CDR3 bases are TGTGCCAGCACCGTAGCTCCGGATCAGCCCCAGCATTTT. The entire variable domain, with the rest obtained from reference TRBV7-8 and TRBJ1-5, is as follows: GAGVSQSPRYKVAKRGQDVALRCDPISGHVSLFWYQQALGQGPEFLTYFQNEAQLDKSGLPSDRFFAERPEGSVSTLKIQRTQQEDSAVYLCASTVAPDQPQHFGDGTRLSIL.

V is TRBV5-4 and J is TRBJ2-1; 7 positions agree with TRBD2. The V segment lost 1 base and the J segment 12 bases; nucleotides outside the gene matches: 7. The CDR3 has 13 residues. The germline V gene has CDR1 SGHNT and CDR2 YYREEE (reference sequence). CDR3 in amino acids: CASSLPPAGRQFF. The CDR3 region has the DNA TGTGCCAGCAGCTTGCCCCCAGCGGGGAGGCAGTTCTTC.

The V gene is TRBV4-3, the J gene TRBJ2-1, with 9 nucleotides matching TRBD2. With 3 bases clipped from V and 7 bases from J, the junction kept 7 bases outside the gene matches. The CDR3 length is 15 residues. Per the germline V gene, CDR1 is LGHNA and CDR2 is YSLEER. This CDR3 is CASSQTGTSLNEQFF. The CDR3 nucleotides are TGCGCCAGCAGCCAGACCGGGACTAGCTTAAATGAGCAGTTCTTC.

V is TRBV19 and J is TRBJ2-1; possible D gene TRBD1, 5 bases. CDR1 is LNHDA, CDR2 SQIVND, per germline (reference sequence). Trimming took off 0 bases at V and 2 bases at J, with 14 bases between the two ends. The CDR3 covers 17 residues. The CDR3 sequence: CASSIDLKTAAYNEQFF. DNA for the CDR3: TGTGCCAGTAGTATAGATCTAAAGACAGCCGCCTACAATGAGCAGTTCTTC.